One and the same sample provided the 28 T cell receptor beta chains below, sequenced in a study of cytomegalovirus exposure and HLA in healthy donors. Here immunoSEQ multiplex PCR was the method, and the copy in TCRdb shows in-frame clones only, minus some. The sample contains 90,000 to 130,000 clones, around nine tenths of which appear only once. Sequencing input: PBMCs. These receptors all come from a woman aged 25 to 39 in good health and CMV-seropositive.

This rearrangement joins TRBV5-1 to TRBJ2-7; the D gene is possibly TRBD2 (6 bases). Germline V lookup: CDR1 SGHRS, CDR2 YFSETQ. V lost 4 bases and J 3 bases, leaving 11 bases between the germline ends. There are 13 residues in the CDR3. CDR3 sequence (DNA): TGCGCCAGCAGCGTGGGGCGGGACTACGAGCAGTACTTC. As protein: CASSVGRDYEQYF.

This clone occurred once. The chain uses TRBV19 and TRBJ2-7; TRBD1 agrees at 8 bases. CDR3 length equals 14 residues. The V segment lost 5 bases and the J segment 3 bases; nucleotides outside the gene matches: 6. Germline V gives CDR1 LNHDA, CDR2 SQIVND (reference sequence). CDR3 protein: CASSHGQGGYEQYF. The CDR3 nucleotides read TGTGCCAGTAGTCATGGACAGGGAGGCTACGAGCAGTACTTC.

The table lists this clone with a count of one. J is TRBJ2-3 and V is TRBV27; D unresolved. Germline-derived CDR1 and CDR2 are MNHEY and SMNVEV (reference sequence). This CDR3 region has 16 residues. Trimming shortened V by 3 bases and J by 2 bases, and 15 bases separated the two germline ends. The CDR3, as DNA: TGTGCCAGCAGTTTTTCGGAGACGGCGAACACAGATACGCAGTATTTT. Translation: CASSFSETANTDTQYF.

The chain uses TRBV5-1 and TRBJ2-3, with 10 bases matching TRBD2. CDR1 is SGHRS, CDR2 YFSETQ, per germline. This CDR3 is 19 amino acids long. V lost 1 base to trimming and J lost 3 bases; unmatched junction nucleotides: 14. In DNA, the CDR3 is TGCGCCAGCAGCTTGAACGGAGGAGGCCTAGCGGGAGCGACAGATACGCAGTATTTT. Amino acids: CASSLNGGGLAGATDTQYF.

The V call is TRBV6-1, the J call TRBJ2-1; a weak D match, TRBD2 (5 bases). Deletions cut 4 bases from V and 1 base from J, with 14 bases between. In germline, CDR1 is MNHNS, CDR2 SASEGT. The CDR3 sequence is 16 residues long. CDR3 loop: CASSADRRGSYNEQFF. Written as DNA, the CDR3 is TGTGCCAGCAGTGCAGATAGACGGGGTTCCTACAATGAGCAGTTCTTC.

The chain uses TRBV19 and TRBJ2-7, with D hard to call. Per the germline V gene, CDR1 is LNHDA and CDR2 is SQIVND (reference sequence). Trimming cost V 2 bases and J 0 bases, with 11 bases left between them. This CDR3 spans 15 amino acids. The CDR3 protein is CASSIIGGSSYEQYF. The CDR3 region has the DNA TGTGCCAGTAGTATAATCGGCGGCAGCTCCTACGAGCAGTACTTC.

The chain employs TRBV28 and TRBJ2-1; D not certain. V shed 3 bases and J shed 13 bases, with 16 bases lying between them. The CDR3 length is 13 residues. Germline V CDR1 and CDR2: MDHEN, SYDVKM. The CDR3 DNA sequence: TGTGCCAGCAGTTTGCGGCCCTTTGAAGCCCAGTTCTTC. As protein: CASSLRPFEAQFF. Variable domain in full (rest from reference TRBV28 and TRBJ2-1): DVKVTQSSRYLVKRTGEKVFLECVQDMDHENMFWYRQDPGLGLRLIYFSYDVKMKEKGDIPEGYSVSREKKERFSLILESASTNQTSMYLCASSLRPFEAQFFGPGTRLTVL.

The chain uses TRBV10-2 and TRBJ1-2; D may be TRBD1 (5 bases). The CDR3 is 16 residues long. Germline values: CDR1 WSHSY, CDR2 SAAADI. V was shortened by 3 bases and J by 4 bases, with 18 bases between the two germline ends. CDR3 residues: CASSDQGRGGSYGYTF. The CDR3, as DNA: TGCGCCAGCAGTGACCAGGGAAGGGGAGGGAGCTATGGCTACACCTTC.

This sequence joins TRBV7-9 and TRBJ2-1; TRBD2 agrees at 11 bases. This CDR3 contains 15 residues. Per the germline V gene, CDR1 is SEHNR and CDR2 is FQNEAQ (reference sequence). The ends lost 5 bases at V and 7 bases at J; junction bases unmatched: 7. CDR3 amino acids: CASSLATSGVNEQFF. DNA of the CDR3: TGTGCCAGCAGCCTTGCGACTAGCGGGGTGAATGAGCAGTTCTTC.

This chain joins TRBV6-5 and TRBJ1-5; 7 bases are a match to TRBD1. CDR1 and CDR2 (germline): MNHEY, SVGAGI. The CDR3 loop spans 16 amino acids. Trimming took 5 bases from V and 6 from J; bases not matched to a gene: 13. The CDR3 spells CASSNYRGTAIQPQHF. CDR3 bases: TGTGCCAGCAGTAACTACAGGGGAACGGCAATTCAGCCCCAGCATTTT.

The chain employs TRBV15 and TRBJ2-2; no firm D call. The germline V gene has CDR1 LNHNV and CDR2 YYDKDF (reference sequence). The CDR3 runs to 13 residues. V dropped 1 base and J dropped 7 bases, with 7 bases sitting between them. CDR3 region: CATSRGTGGELFF. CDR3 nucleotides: TGTGCCACCAGCAGAGGAACGGGCGGGGAGCTGTTTTTT.

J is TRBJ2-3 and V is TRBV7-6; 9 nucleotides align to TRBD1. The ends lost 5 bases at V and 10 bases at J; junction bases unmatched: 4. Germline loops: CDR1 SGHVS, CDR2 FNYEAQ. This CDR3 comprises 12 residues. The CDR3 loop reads CASSPGTGSQYF. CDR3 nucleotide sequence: TGTGCCAGCAGCCCAGGGACAGGGTCGCAGTATTTT.

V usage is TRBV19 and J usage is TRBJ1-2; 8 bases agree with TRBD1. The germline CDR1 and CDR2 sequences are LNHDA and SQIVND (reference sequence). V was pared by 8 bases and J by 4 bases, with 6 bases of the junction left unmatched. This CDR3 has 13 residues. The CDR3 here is CASGGTGVYGYTF. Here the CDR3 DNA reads TGTGCCAGTGGGGGGACAGGAGTCTATGGCTACACCTTC.

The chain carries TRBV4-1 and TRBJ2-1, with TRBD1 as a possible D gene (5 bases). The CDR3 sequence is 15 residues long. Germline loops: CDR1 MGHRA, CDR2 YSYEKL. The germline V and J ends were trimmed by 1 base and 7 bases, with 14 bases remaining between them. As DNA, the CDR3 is TGCGCCAGCAGCCAAGTTTGGAACAGGCGGAATGAGCAGTTCTTC. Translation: CASSQVWNRRNEQFF.

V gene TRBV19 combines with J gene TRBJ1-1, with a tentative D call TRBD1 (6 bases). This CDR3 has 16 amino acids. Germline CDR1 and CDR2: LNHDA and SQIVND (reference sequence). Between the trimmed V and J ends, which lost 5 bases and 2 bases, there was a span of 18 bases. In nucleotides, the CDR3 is TGTGCCAGTAGTCTCCTCCAGGGGTTGGGTAACACTGAAGCTTTCTTT. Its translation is CASSLLQGLGNTEAFF.

The CDR3 protein is CASSFRTSGGNEQFF. The CDR3 nucleotides read TGTGCCAGCAGTTTCAGAACTAGCGGAGGTAATGAGCAGTTCTTC. The chain couples TRBV6-5 to TRBJ2-1, with 8 bases fitting TRBD2. Germline V lookup: CDR1 MNHEY, CDR2 SVGAGI. The V and J ends lost 4 bases and 7 bases, in that order; junction bases with no gene match: 9. The CDR3 totals 15 residues.

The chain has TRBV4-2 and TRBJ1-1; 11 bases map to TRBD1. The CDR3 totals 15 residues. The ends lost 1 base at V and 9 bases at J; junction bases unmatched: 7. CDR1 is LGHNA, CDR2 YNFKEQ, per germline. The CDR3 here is CASSQVGQGGIQAFF. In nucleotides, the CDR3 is TGTGCCAGCAGCCAAGTGGGACAGGGGGGGATCCAAGCTTTCTTT.

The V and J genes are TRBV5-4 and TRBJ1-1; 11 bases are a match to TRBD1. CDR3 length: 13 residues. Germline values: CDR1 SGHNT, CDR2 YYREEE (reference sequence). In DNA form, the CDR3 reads TGTGCAGGGACAGGGGGACCGAACACTGAAGCTTTCTTT. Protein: CAGTGGPNTEAFF. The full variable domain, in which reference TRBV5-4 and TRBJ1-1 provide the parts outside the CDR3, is ETGVTQSPTHLIKTRGQQVTLRCSSQSGHNTVSWYQQALGQGPQFIFQYYREEENGRGNFPPRFSGLQFPNYSSELNVNALELDDSALYLCAGTGGPNTEAFFGQGTRLTVV.

CDR3 sequence reads: CATASGQGANQPQHF. CDR3 DNA: TGTGCCACCGCTTCGGGACAGGGGGCGAACCAGCCCCAGCATTTT. The V gene is TRBV10-3, the J gene TRBJ1-5; 12 bases agree with TRBD1. CDR3 length equals 15 residues. Unmatched junction bases numbered 11, after V lost 10 bases and J lost 7 bases. Germline assignment: CDR1 ENHRY and CDR2 SYGVKD.

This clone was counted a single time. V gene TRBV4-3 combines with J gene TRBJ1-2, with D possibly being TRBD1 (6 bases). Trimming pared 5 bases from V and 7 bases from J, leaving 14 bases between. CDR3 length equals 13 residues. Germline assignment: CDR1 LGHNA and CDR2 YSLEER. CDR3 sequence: CASSFRGTSGYTF. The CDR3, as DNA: TGCGCCAGCAGCTTCAGGGGTACCAGTGGCTACACCTTC.

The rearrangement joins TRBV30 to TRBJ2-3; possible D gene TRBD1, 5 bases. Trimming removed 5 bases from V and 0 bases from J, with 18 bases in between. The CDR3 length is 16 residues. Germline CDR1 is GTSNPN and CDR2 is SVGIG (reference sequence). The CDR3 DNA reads TGTGCCTGGGAGCACCTAAAACAGGAGAGCACAGATACGCAGTATTTT. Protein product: CAWEHLKQESTDTQYF.

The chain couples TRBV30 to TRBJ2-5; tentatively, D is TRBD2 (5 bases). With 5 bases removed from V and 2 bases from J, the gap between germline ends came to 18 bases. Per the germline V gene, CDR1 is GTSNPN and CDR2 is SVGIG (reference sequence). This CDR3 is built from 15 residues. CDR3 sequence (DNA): TGTGCCTGGGGGATGCGGTCTAGCCTACAAGAGACCCAGTACTTC. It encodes CAWGMRSSLQETQYF.

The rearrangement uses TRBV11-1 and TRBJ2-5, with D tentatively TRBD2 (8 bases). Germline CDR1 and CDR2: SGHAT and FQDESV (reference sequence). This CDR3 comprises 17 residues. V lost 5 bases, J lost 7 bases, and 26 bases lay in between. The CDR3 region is CASSPGLYDRAGGTQYF. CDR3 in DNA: TGTGCCAGCAGCCCCGGCTTGTACGACAGGGCGGGAGGGACCCAGTACTTC.

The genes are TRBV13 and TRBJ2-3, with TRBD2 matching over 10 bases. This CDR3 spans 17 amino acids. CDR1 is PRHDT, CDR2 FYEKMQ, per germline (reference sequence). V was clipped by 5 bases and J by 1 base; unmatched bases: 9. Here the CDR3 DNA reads TGTGCCAGCAGCATAGCTAGCGGGGGACCTGGCACAGATACGCAGTATTTT. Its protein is CASSIASGGPGTDTQYF.

CDR3 in amino acids: CASSLGPRGGETQYF. CDR3 nucleotide sequence: TGTGCCAGCAGCTTGGGTCCAAGAGGGGGAGAGACCCAGTACTTC. The genes are TRBV5-4 and TRBJ2-5; possible D gene TRBD1, 6 bases. Trimming removed 0 bases from V and 4 bases from J, with 13 bases in between. Germline CDR1 and CDR2: SGHNT and YYREEE (reference sequence). CDR3 length: 15 residues.

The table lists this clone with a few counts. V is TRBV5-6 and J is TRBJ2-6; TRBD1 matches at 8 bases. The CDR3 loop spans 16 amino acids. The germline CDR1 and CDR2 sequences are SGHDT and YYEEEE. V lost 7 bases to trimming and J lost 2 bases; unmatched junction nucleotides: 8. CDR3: CASSRDRPPGANVLTF. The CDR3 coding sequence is TGTGCCAGCTCCCGGGACAGGCCTCCTGGGGCCAACGTCCTGACTTTC.

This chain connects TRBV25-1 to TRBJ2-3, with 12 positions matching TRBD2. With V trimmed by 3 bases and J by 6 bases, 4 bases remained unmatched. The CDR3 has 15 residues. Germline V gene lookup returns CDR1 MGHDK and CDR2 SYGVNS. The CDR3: CASSDTGTSGDTQYF. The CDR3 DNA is TGTGCCAGCAGTGACACCGGGACTAGCGGGGATACGCAGTATTTT.

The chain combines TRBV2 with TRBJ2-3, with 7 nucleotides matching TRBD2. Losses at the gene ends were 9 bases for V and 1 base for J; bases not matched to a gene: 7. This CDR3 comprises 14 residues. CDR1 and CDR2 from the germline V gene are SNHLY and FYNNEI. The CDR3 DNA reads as TGTGCCAGAACGGGGGGAAGGGGCACAGATACGCAGTATTTT. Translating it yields CARTGGRGTDTQYF.